This passage covers 28 T cell receptor beta chains from one sample sequenced in a study of blood T cell repertoires in COVID-19. Sequenced by immunoSEQ multiplex PCR; TCRdb stores in-frame clones only, minus some. The table records about 240,000 clones, 75% to 90% of them present only once. Specimen: peripheral blood. These receptors originate from a man between 60 and 70 years old who had recovered from COVID-19.

The chain couples TRBV12-5 to TRBJ2-6; 10 bases match TRBD1. J was trimmed by 5 bases and V by 0 bases; bases with no gene match: 13. The V gene's germline CDR1 is LGHNT and CDR2 FRNRAP. The CDR3 runs 20 residues. This chain's CDR3 is CASGLVTGGGPDWRANVLTF. CDR3 sequence (DNA): TGTGCTAGTGGTTTGGTGACAGGGGGCGGACCTGATTGGAGGGCCAACGTCCTGACTTTC.

V and J are TRBV6-2 or TRBV6-3 and TRBJ2-7; TRBD2 might be the D (5 bases). V shed 4 bases and J shed 3 bases, with 13 bases lying between them. This CDR3 spans 14 amino acids. The germline CDR1 and CDR2 sequences are MNHEY and SVGEGT. The CDR3 protein is CASSSEDPDYEQYV. Written as DNA, the CDR3 is TGTGCCAGCAGTTCGGAGGACCCCGACTACGAGCAGTACGTC.

V is TRBV6-1 and J is TRBJ1-2; the D gene is possibly TRBD1 (5 bases). Per germline, CDR1 MNHNS and CDR2 SASEGT. This CDR3 comprises 14 residues. The ends were cut back, 0 bases at V and 8 bases at J, with 13 bases in the middle. The DNA of the CDR3 is TGTGCCAGCAGTGAAGCAGGGGCCGAAAGGGGCTACACCTTC. Translating gives CASSEAGAERGYTF.

The rearrangement uses TRBV7-9 and TRBJ2-4; 7 nucleotides agree with TRBD2. This CDR3 is 18 amino acids long. The V gene end was trimmed by 5 bases and the J gene end by 3 bases; junction bases not matched to a gene: 16. CDR1 SEHNR and CDR2 FQNEAQ come from the germline V gene (reference sequence). The CDR3 nucleotides read TGTGCCAGCAGCCCCTCCTTGGGGGGAGGGTCAGGCAAAAACATTCAGTACTTC. The encoded protein is CASSPSLGGGSGKNIQYF.

The chain couples TRBV7-6 to TRBJ2-6; 12 bases agree with TRBD2. Germline CDR1 is SGHVS and CDR2 is FNYEAQ. Trimming took 2 bases from V and 0 from J; bases not matched to a gene: 2. There are 18 residues in the CDR3. The CDR3 is CASSLLAGGFSGANVLTF. The CDR3 DNA sequence: TGTGCCAGCAGCTTACTAGCGGGGGGGTTCTCTGGGGCCAACGTCCTGACTTTC.

The chain recombines TRBV6-5 with TRBJ1-5; possibly TRBD1 for D (6 bases). V gave up 6 bases and J gave up 2 bases, with 11 bases separating them. This CDR3 has 14 amino acids. Germline values: CDR1 MNHEY, CDR2 SVGAGI. The CDR3 spells CASRSDSRNQPQHF. The CDR3 nucleotides are TGTGCCAGCAGGTCGGACAGCCGCAATCAGCCCCAGCATTTT.

The rearrangement links TRBV6-5 to TRBJ2-2, with 11 bases lining up with TRBD2. The trim removed 4 bases at V and 5 bases at J, leaving 6 bases unmatched. Germline CDR1 reads MNHEY; CDR2 reads SVGAGI. CDR3 length: 16 residues. CDR3 nucleotide sequence: TGTGCCAGCAGTTTCCGACGACTAGCGGGGACCGGGGAGCTGTTTTTT. This translates into CASSFRRLAGTGELFF.

The rearrangement links TRBV11-2 to TRBJ2-7, with 9 bases identical to TRBD1. In germline, CDR1 is SGHAT, CDR2 FQNNGV. Losses at the gene ends were 5 bases for V and 4 bases for J; bases not matched to a gene: 12. This CDR3 comprises 16 residues. CDR3 in amino acids: CASSTVRQGETYEQYF. In DNA, the CDR3 is TGTGCCAGCAGCACCGTTCGACAGGGGGAAACGTACGAGCAGTACTTC.

This clone was seen a single time. This chain connects TRBV3-1 (or the pseudogene TRBV3-2) to TRBJ1-2; D not resolved. CDR1 and CDR2 (germline): LGHDT, YNNKEL (reference sequence). This CDR3 has 15 amino acids. V was cut by 6 bases and J by 4 bases, with 18 bases left in between. CDR3 sequence: CASSRDTPRGYGYTF. The CDR3 DNA is TGTGCCAGCAGTCGGGATACCCCGAGAGGCTATGGCTACACCTTC.

The chain recombines TRBV30 with TRBJ1-5; D gene uncertain. Trimming stripped 2 bases from V and 0 bases from J, with 8 bases between. This CDR3 spans 14 amino acids. CDR1 is GTSNPN and CDR2 is SVGIG in the germline V gene (reference sequence). CDR3 sequence reads: CAWSLVHSNQPQHF. For the CDR3, the DNA is TGTGCCTGGAGTTTAGTCCATAGCAATCAGCCCCAGCATTTT.

The CDR3 loop is CASSPGVVKLFF. The CDR3 bases are TGTGCCAGCAGTCCCGGGGTTGTAAAACTGTTTTTT. The rearrangement links TRBV6-5 to TRBJ1-4; D is unresolved. The V end lost 5 bases, the J end lost 10 bases, and 11 bases lay between the germline ends. Germline CDR1 and CDR2: MNHEY and SVGAGI. This CDR3 contains 12 residues.

The chain uses TRBV3-1 (or the pseudogene TRBV3-2) and TRBJ1-6; D might be TRBD1 (5 bases). V was pared by 1 base and J by 9 bases, with 16 bases between. Germline V gene data show CDR1 as LGHDT and CDR2 as YNNKEL (reference sequence). The CDR3 sequence is 16 residues long. DNA of the CDR3: TGTGCCAGCAGCCAAGGTTCAGGGATGGTGACTTCACCCCTCCACTTT. Encoded protein: CASSQGSGMVTSPLHF.

The V gene is TRBV12-5, the J gene TRBJ2-2; no definite D call. V lost 7 bases to trimming and J lost 0 bases, with 6 bases between them. The CDR3 extends over 13 amino acids. CDR1 is LGHNT and CDR2 is FRNRAP in the germline V gene. CDR3 DNA: TGTGCTAGTGTAGCTTCGAACACCGGGGAGCTGTTTTTT. Translated: CASVASNTGELFF.

In its sample, this clone was seen once. This chain joins TRBV5-1 and TRBJ2-6; no clear D gene. The V end was cut by 0 bases, the J end by 0 bases, with 7 bases between. The CDR3 consists of 16 residues. Germline loops: CDR1 SGHRS, CDR2 YFSETQ. The CDR3 loop is CASSLAGDSGANVLTF. The CDR3 nucleotides are TGCGCCAGCAGCTTGGCCGGAGACTCTGGGGCCAACGTCCTGACTTTC.

The genes are TRBV11-2 and TRBJ2-2; D is possibly TRBD2 (6 bases). The germline V gene has CDR1 SGHAT and CDR2 FQNNGV. CDR3 length: 14 amino acids. Trimming cost V 6 bases and J 4 bases, with 12 bases left between them. Here the CDR3 reads CASRKTRGTGELFF. In DNA form, the CDR3 reads TGTGCCAGCAGAAAGACTAGGGGCACCGGGGAGCTGTTTTTT.

The chain combines TRBV28 with TRBJ1-1; D not certain. CDR3 length: 11 amino acids. The V end was cut by 10 bases, the J end by 1 base, with 7 bases between. Germline values: CDR1 MDHEN, CDR2 SYDVKM. The CDR3 DNA sequence: TGTGCCACCGAGTCGAACACTGAAGCTTTCTTT. It specifies CATESNTEAFF.

V is TRBV11-3 and J is TRBJ1-4; the match to TRBD1 covers 8 bases. The ends lost 5 bases at V and 8 bases at J; junction bases unmatched: 7. Germline V gives CDR1 SGHNT, CDR2 YENEEA. The CDR3 length is 14 residues. The chain's CDR3 is CASSQGAHPEKLFF. DNA for the CDR3: TGTGCCAGCAGCCAGGGGGCTCATCCGGAAAAACTGTTTTTT.

In its sample, this clone was seen a few times. This chain uses TRBV7-9 with TRBJ2-2; possibly TRBD2 for D (5 bases). This CDR3 contains 19 residues. Trimming pared 2 bases from V and 6 bases from J, leaving 25 bases between. Germline V gene data show CDR1 as SEHNR and CDR2 as FQNEAQ (reference sequence). The CDR3 is CASSLRSLHRGWLAGELFF. Here the CDR3 DNA reads TGTGCCAGCAGCTTAAGAAGTCTTCACAGAGGGTGGTTGGCCGGGGAGCTGTTTTTT.

This chain uses TRBV19 with TRBJ1-1, with 11 nucleotides matching TRBD1. The CDR3 spans 16 residues. Germline-derived CDR1 and CDR2 are LNHDA and SQIVND (reference sequence). J gave up 1 base and V 5 bases, and 6 bases lay outside the gene matches. CDR3 nucleotide sequence: TGTGCCAGTAGTCGCGGACAGGGGGCGGGGAACACTGAAGCTTTCTTT. This sequence encodes CASSRGQGAGNTEAFF. The full variable domain, its missing parts supplied by reference TRBV19 and TRBJ1-1, is DGGITQSPKYLFRKEGQNVTLSCEQNLNHDAMYWYRQDPGQGLRLIYYSQIVNDFQKGDIAEGYSVSREKKESFPLTVTSAQKNPTAFYLCASSRGQGAGNTEAFFGQGTRLTVV.

The chain is built from TRBV2 and TRBJ1-2, with 8 nucleotides matching TRBD1. The trim removed 5 bases at V and 6 bases at J, leaving 5 bases unmatched. The V gene's germline CDR1 is SNHLY and CDR2 FYNNEI. The CDR3 totals 13 residues. CDR3 amino acids: CASSQTGGDGYTF. CDR3 in DNA: TGTGCCAGCAGTCAAACAGGGGGTGATGGCTACACCTTC.

This chain uses TRBV7-6 with TRBJ1-2, with 7 bases lining up with TRBD1. V was pared by 1 base and J by 7 bases, with 24 bases of the junction left unmatched. CDR1 and CDR2 (germline): SGHVS, FNYEAQ. The CDR3 has 20 amino acids. CDR3 DNA sequence: TGTGCCAGCAGCTTAGAGCCCCGGCAGGGGGAAAGTTGGTCTGTGAGTGGCTACACCTTC. Translated, it gives CASSLEPRQGESWSVSGYTF. The variable domain in full, with the rest retrieved from reference TRBV7-6 and TRBJ1-2, is GAGVSQSPRYKVTKRGQDVALRCDPISGHVSLYWYRQALGQGPEFLTYFNYEAQQDKSGLPNDRFSAERPEGSISTLTIQRTEQRDSAMYRCASSLEPRQGESWSVSGYTFGSGTRLTVV.

The V call is TRBV25-1, the J call TRBJ1-4; possibly TRBD1 for D (6 bases). The V gene's germline CDR1 is MGHDK and CDR2 SYGVNS. The CDR3 is 17 residues long. V was cut by 1 base and J by 8 bases, with 20 bases left in between. CDR3 DNA sequence: TGTGCCAGCAGTGAATCTCGTAGCACAGGGAGTGAGGAAAAACTGTTTTTT. This sequence encodes CASSESRSTGSEEKLFF.

This chain joins TRBV12-3 or TRBV12-4 and TRBJ1-5; D call uncertain. Trimming left V 7 bases short and J 6 bases short, with 10 bases between. The length of the CDR3 is 12 residues. This CDR3 is CASKTGFQPQHF. The CDR3 nucleotides read TGTGCCAGCAAAACGGGATTTCAGCCCCAGCATTTT.

The chain combines TRBV7-9 with TRBJ1-5, with D possibly TRBD1 on 5 matching bases. Per the germline V gene, CDR1 is SEHNR and CDR2 is FQNEAQ (reference sequence). This CDR3 has 17 amino acids. V was shortened by 1 base and J by 0 bases, with 13 bases between the two germline ends. The CDR3 nucleotides read TGTGCCAGCAGCTTAGTAGGGCAGGGAGGTAGCAATCAGCCCCAGCATTTT. Translating gives CASSLVGQGGSNQPQHF.

V gene TRBV6-5 combines with J gene TRBJ1-1, with a possible D match to TRBD1 (6 bases). This CDR3 comprises 14 residues. Per germline, CDR1 MNHEY and CDR2 SVGAGI. Trimming stripped 6 bases from V and 0 bases from J, with 11 bases between. In DNA, the CDR3 is TGTGCCAGCAGCCTGACAGGCTTGAACACTGAAGCTTTCTTT. Amino acids: CASSLTGLNTEAFF.

The sample holds a few counts of this clone. In DNA, the CDR3 is TGTGCCAGCAGCCTAAACTTAGGGGTTCAGCCCCAGCATTTT. This codes for CASSLNLGVQPQHF. This chain uses TRBV6-5 with TRBJ1-5, with a tentative D call TRBD1 (5 bases). The V end was cut by 6 bases, the J end by 6 bases, with 15 bases between. From germline, CDR1 is MNHEY and CDR2 SVGAGI. This CDR3 region has 14 residues.

This clone was recorded only once. The rearrangement joins TRBV28 to TRBJ1-5; possible D gene TRBD1, 6 bases. CDR1 and CDR2 from the germline V gene are MDHEN and SYDVKM. This CDR3 region has 16 residues. V gave up 7 bases and J gave up 0 bases, with 16 bases separating them. The CDR3 loop reads CASTPGGADSNQPQHF. The CDR3 nucleotides read TGTGCCAGCACCCCGGGGGGGGCGGATAGCAATCAGCCCCAGCATTTT.

The chain uses TRBV2 and TRBJ2-7; TRBD1 is a possible D gene (6 bases). Germline values: CDR1 SNHLY, CDR2 FYNNEI. The CDR3 consists of 12 residues. V lost 5 bases, J lost 1 base, and 6 bases lay in between. As DNA, the CDR3 is TGTGCCAGCAGTACAGGGTCCTACGAGCAGTACGTC. Protein product: CASSTGSYEQYV.